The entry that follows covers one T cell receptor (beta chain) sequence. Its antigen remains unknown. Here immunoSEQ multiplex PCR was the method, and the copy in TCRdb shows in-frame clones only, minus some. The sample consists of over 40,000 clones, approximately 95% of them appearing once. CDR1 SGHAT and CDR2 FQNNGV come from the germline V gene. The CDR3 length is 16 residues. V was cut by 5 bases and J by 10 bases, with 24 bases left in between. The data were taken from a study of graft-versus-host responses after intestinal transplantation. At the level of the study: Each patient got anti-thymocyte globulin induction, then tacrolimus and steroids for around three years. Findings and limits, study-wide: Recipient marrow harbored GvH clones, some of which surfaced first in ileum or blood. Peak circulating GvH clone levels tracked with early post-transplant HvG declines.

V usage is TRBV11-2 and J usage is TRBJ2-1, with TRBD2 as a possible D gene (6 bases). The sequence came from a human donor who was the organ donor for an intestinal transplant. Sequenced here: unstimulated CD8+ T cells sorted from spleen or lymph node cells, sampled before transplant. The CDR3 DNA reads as TGTGCCAGCAGCCGAGTTCCCCATATGACTAGTTACGAGCAGTTCTTC. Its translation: CASSRVPHMTSYEQFF.